This T cell receptor beta chain was sequenced during a study of T cell changes during pregnancy in multiple sclerosis. Sequenced by immunoSEQ multiplex PCR; TCRdb stores in-frame clones only, minus some. The sample records 50,000 to 60,000 clones, approximately 91% being singletons. The trim removed 5 bases at V and 4 bases at J, leaving 14 bases unmatched. Germline V gene sequence: CDR1 SGHVS, CDR2 FQNEAQ. The CDR3 is 18 amino acids. This sample comprised CD4+ T cells from peripheral blood mononuclear cells, obtained in the first trimester of pregnancy. The V and J genes are TRBV7-8 and TRBJ2-5; 12 positions match TRBD2. The clonotype comes from a female donor with multiple sclerosis, enrolled in a pregnancy study. The CDR3 DNA reads TGTGCCAGCAGCCCTGGAATACTAGCGGGGGGTACCGCAGAGACCCAGTACTTC. This sequence encodes CASSPGILAGGTAETQYF.